This T cell receptor (beta chain) was captured in a study of T-cell memory formation after mild COVID-19. Note on this clonotype: Its antigen is undetermined.

TCR alpha and TCR beta cDNA libraries with sample barcodes and UMIs came from 5'RACE using constant-segment primers. TCRdb re-called the 5' RACE reads with MiXCR, one entry per CDR3 protein. Here the sample spans approximately 580,000 distinct CDR3 sequences, around 21% being singletons. The study, taken as a whole, reports: Pre-infection memory contained some responding clones, which suggested that cross-reactive memory had joined. Whereas later expanders leaned CD4+, clones contracting day 15 to 85 showed a balanced CD4/CD8 makeup. Clonal second-wave expansions that peaked on day 37 had unconfirmed SARS-CoV-2 specificity.

The CDR3 length is 14 residues. V lost 2 bases and J lost 6, with 14 bases in between. The chain recombines TRBV12-3 or TRBV12-4 with TRBJ2-7, with D perhaps TRBD2 (5 bases). The sequencing sample was made of PBMCs or a T cell subset sorted from them (not recorded which). The receptor was derived from an adult woman who had mild COVID-19 (a few samples of this study predate the infection). Cell type and time point are not known. CDR3 sequence reads: CASSLRITRGEQYF. The CDR3 nucleotides read TGTGCCAGCAGTTTACGGATAACCCGGGGCGAGCAGTACTTC.